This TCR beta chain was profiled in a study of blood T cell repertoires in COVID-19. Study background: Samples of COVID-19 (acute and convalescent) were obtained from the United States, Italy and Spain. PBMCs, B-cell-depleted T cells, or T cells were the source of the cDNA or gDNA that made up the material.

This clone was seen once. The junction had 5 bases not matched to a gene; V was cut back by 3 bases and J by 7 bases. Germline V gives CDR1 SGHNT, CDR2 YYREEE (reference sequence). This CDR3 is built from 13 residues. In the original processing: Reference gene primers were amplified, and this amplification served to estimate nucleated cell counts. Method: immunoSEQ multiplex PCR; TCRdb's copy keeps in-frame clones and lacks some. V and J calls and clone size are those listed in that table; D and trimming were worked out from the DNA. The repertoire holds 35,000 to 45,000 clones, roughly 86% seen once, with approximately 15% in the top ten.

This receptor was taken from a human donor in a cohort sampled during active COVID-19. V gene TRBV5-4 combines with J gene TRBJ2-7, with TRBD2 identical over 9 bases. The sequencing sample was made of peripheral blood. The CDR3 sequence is CASSSGLAREQYF. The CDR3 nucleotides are TGTGCCAGCAGCTCAGGACTAGCGCGGGAGCAGTACTTC.